The rows below give T cell receptor beta chains drawn from one sample of a study. A single record per CDR3 protein comes from TCRdb applying MiXCR to the 5' RACE reads. The sample holds 9,500 to 12,000 distinct CDR3 sequences, 40% to 55% seen once. Sequencing was carried out using tumor-infiltrating naive CD4+ T cells sorted from the breast tumor. The source of these receptors is a female donor with breast cancer. Both conserved end residues are part of each CDR3. D genes are given only for firm matches. Clone size is stated in some rows and not others, as once, few, many or a class when expanded.

V gene: TRBV18
D gene: TRBD2
J gene: TRBJ2-7
clone size: .
CDR3 DNA: TGTGCCAGCTCACCACCCGGGCTAGCGGGGGACTACGAGCAGTACTTC
CDR3 protein: CASSPPGLAGDYEQYF

V gene: TRBV12-3/TRBV12-4
D gene: .
J gene: TRBJ2-1
clone size: .
CDR3 DNA: TGTGCCACCAACGGACAGTTTTACAATGAGCAGTTCTTC
CDR3 protein: CATNGQFYNEQFF

V gene: TRBV6-5
D gene: TRBD1
J gene: TRBJ2-5
clone size: few
CDR3 DNA: TGTGCCAGCAGTACCCGACAGGGGATAGGGGAGACCCAGTACTTC
CDR3 protein: CASSTRQGIGETQYF

V gene: TRBV5-5
D gene: .
J gene: TRBJ2-2
clone size: few
CDR3 DNA: TGTGCCAGCAGCTTGGCCCCTAGTAGGGGCACCGGGGAGCTGTTTTTT
CDR3 protein: CASSLAPSRGTGELFF

V gene: TRBV29-1
D gene: TRBD1
J gene: TRBJ2-7
clone size: once
CDR3 DNA: TGCAGCGTTGGACAGGGGGCCAACGAGCAGTACTTC
CDR3 protein: CSVGQGANEQYF

V gene: TRBV6-2/TRBV6-3
D gene: .
J gene: TRBJ1-5
clone size: .
CDR3 DNA: TGTGCCAGCAGCCGGGACGGGGCTAGCAATCAGCCCCAGCATTTT
CDR3 protein: CASSRDGASNQPQHF

V gene: TRBV6-5
D gene: .
J gene: TRBJ1-4
clone size: .
CDR3 DNA: TGTGCCAGCAGTTACGGCGGGTCTAATGAAAAACTGTTTTTT
CDR3 protein: CASSYGGSNEKLFF

V gene: TRBV6-5
D gene: TRBD2
J gene: TRBJ2-1
clone size: .
CDR3 DNA: TGTGCAGCCGAGGGGTCTAGCGGGAGCCACAATGAGCAGTTCTTC
CDR3 protein: CAAEGSSGSHNEQFF

V gene: TRBV29-1
D gene: TRBD1
J gene: TRBJ2-3
clone size: .
CDR3 DNA: TGCAGCGTTGTTCCGGGACAGGGGTTCGCAGATACGCAGTATTTT
CDR3 protein: CSVVPGQGFADTQYF

V gene: TRBV6-1
D gene: .
J gene: TRBJ1-2
clone size: once
CDR3 DNA: TGTGCCAGCCAGGCGGGGCAGGGCTATGGCTACACCTTC
CDR3 protein: CASQAGQGYGYTF

V gene: TRBV7-9
D gene: .
J gene: TRBJ2-7
clone size: few
CDR3 DNA: TGTGCCAGCAGCCAAACATTCCATTCCTACGAGCAGTACTTC
CDR3 protein: CASSQTFHSYEQYF

V gene: TRBV7-9
D gene: TRBD1
J gene: TRBJ1-2
clone size: .
CDR3 DNA: TGTGCCAGCAGCTTGACAGGGGGCTATGGCTACACCTTC
CDR3 protein: CASSLTGGYGYTF

V gene: TRBV20-1
D gene: .
J gene: TRBJ1-5
clone size: medium-sized
CDR3 DNA: TGCAGTGCTATTGGATTCGGCCTTGTTCAGCCCCAGCATTTT
CDR3 protein: CSAIGFGLVQPQHF

V gene: TRBV12-3/TRBV12-4
D gene: .
J gene: TRBJ1-5
clone size: .
CDR3 DNA: TGTGCCAGCAGCCGAGGGGCAGGCTCGGGACAGCCCCAGCATTTT
CDR3 protein: CASSRGAGSGQPQHF

V gene: TRBV12-3/TRBV12-4
D gene: TRBD2
J gene: TRBJ2-1
clone size: .
CDR3 DNA: TGTGCCAGCAGACCGGGACTAGGACAGTTCCGTGAGCAGTTCTTC
CDR3 protein: CASRPGLGQFREQFF

V gene: TRBV20-1
D gene: .
J gene: TRBJ2-5
clone size: few
CDR3 DNA: TGCAGTGCTATGGGGGATCTACAAGAGACCCAGTACTTC
CDR3 protein: CSAMGDLQETQYF

V gene: TRBV20-1
D gene: TRBD2
J gene: TRBJ2-1
clone size: .
CDR3 DNA: TGCAGTGCTAGCCGGGGGGGTGTGGATAATGAGCAGTTCTTC
CDR3 protein: CSASRGGVDNEQFF

V gene: TRBV20-1
D gene: .
J gene: TRBJ1-1
clone size: once
CDR3 DNA: TGCAGTGCCCCCAGGTCTACCGCGAACACTGAAGCTTTCTTT
CDR3 protein: CSAPRSTANTEAFF

V gene: TRBV6-2/TRBV6-3
D gene: TRBD1
J gene: TRBJ2-7
clone size: .
CDR3 DNA: TGTGCCAGCAGTTACAGGGGGCCCGGTGTGCAGTACTTC
CDR3 protein: CASSYRGPGVQYF

V gene: TRBV6-5
D gene: .
J gene: TRBJ1-1
clone size: few
CDR3 DNA: TGTGCCAGCAGTTACCGGGACGGCACTGAAGCTTTCTTT
CDR3 protein: CASSYRDGTEAFF

V gene: TRBV7-2
D gene: .
J gene: TRBJ1-4
clone size: .
CDR3 DNA: TGTGCCAGCAGCTTAGTTGACCGACATAATGAAAAACTGTTTTTT
CDR3 protein: CASSLVDRHNEKLFF

V gene: TRBV20-1
D gene: TRBD1
J gene: TRBJ1-6
clone size: .
CDR3 DNA: TGCAGTGCTAAGGACAGGGTCGAGTCACCCCTCCACTTT
CDR3 protein: CSAKDRVESPLHF

V gene: TRBV20-1
D gene: .
J gene: TRBJ2-1
clone size: .
CDR3 DNA: TGCAGTGCTAGACAGGGTAGCTCCTACAATGAGCAGTTCTTC
CDR3 protein: CSARQGSSYNEQFF

V gene: TRBV7-7
D gene: .
J gene: TRBJ2-1
clone size: few
CDR3 DNA: TGTGCCAGCAGCTTCGACAGGGAGGGCTACAATGAGCAGTTCTTC
CDR3 protein: CASSFDREGYNEQFF

V gene: TRBV4-2
D gene: .
J gene: TRBJ1-1
clone size: .
CDR3 DNA: TGTGCCAGCAGCCCCCCGACAGTGAACACTGAAGCTTTCTTT
CDR3 protein: CASSPPTVNTEAFF

V gene: TRBV7-9
D gene: .
J gene: TRBJ2-7
clone size: .
CDR3 DNA: TGTGCCAGCAGCTTAGCCCTGGGTGGAGACTACGAGCAGTACTTC
CDR3 protein: CASSLALGGDYEQYF

V gene: TRBV9
D gene: TRBD2
J gene: TRBJ2-3
clone size: once
CDR3 DNA: TGTGCCAGCAGCGCTGGGACTAGCGGGAGCACCAAGTCAGATACGCAGTATTTT
CDR3 protein: CASSAGTSGSTKSDTQYF

V gene: TRBV6-5
D gene: .
J gene: TRBJ1-2
clone size: .
CDR3 DNA: TGTGCCAGCAATCCCGAATTAGGGGCCCCGCATGGCTACACCTTC
CDR3 protein: CASNPELGAPHGYTF

V gene: TRBV24-1
D gene: .
J gene: TRBJ2-2
clone size: .
CDR3 DNA: TGTGCCACCAGTGAATATCACACGAACCCCGGGGAGCTGTTTTTT
CDR3 protein: CATSEYHTNPGELFF

V gene: TRBV6-5
D gene: TRBD2
J gene: TRBJ2-3
clone size: .
CDR3 DNA: TGTGCCAGCAGTTACCGGGGGGGAGAGGCAGATACGCAGTATTTT
CDR3 protein: CASSYRGGEADTQYF

V gene: TRBV12-3/TRBV12-4
D gene: .
J gene: TRBJ2-1
clone size: .
CDR3 DNA: TGTGCCAGCAGTTTCCGGGGCGGACATGAGCAGTTCTTC
CDR3 protein: CASSFRGGHEQFF

V gene: TRBV7-2
D gene: .
J gene: TRBJ2-7
clone size: .
CDR3 DNA: TGTGCCAGCAGCTTAATGGGACCTGGCGAGCAGTACTTC
CDR3 protein: CASSLMGPGEQYF

V gene: TRBV20-1
D gene: .
J gene: TRBJ1-5
clone size: .
CDR3 DNA: TGCAGTGCCCCAAACCAAATTAGCAATCAGCCCCAGCATTTT
CDR3 protein: CSAPNQISNQPQHF

V gene: TRBV12-3/TRBV12-4
D gene: .
J gene: TRBJ2-3
clone size: .
CDR3 DNA: TGTGCCAGCAGTTTGAGCACAGATACGCAGTATTTT
CDR3 protein: CASSLSTDTQYF

V gene: TRBV5-1
D gene: .
J gene: TRBJ2-1
clone size: .
CDR3 DNA: TGCGCCAGCAGCTCGGACAATCGGACTCCCGGAAGCAGATACTCCTACAATGAGCAGTTCTTC
CDR3 protein: CASSSDNRTPGSRYSYNEQFF

V gene: TRBV7-3
D gene: TRBD2
J gene: TRBJ2-2
clone size: .
CDR3 DNA: TGTGCCAGCAGCCCCCACCCGGTTACTAGCGCCCCGGCCGGGGAGCTGTTTTTT
CDR3 protein: CASSPHPVTSAPAGELFF

V gene: TRBV12-3/TRBV12-4
D gene: .
J gene: TRBJ1-2
clone size: .
CDR3 DNA: TGTGCCAGCAGTTTAGGGATTAACTATGGCTACACCTTC
CDR3 protein: CASSLGINYGYTF

V gene: TRBV7-3
D gene: .
J gene: TRBJ2-3
clone size: .
CDR3 DNA: TGTGCCAGCAGCCCGTGGGGGGACTCCACAGATACGCAGTATTTT
CDR3 protein: CASSPWGDSTDTQYF

V gene: TRBV10-3
D gene: TRBD2
J gene: TRBJ2-1
clone size: .
CDR3 DNA: TGTGCCACCCGTGAGAGGCTAGCGGCCTTCTCCTACAATGAGCAGTTCTTC
CDR3 protein: CATRERLAAFSYNEQFF

V gene: TRBV6-2/TRBV6-3
D gene: TRBD2
J gene: TRBJ2-3
clone size: .
CDR3 DNA: TGTGTCAGCAGTTCGGGACTAGCGCACACAGATACGCAGTATTTT
CDR3 protein: CVSSSGLAHTDTQYF